One and the same sample provided the 9 T cell receptor beta chains below, sequenced in a study of PD-L1 blockade in urothelial cancer. Clones were sequenced by immunoSEQ multiplex PCR, and TCRdb holds only the in-frame ones, with some missing. The sample has about 81,000 clones, over 90% seen once. The starting material was PBMCs, obtained around atezolizumab (anti-PD-L1) treatment. The receptors here all came from a man in his sixties with urothelial cancer.

This chain uses TRBV6-1 with TRBJ1-5; D ambiguous. Germline assignment: CDR1 MNHNS and CDR2 SASEGT. Trimming shortened V by 7 bases and J by 5 bases, and 6 bases separated the two germline ends. This CDR3 comprises 11 residues. CDR3 sequence (DNA): TGTGCCAGCAAGGCGGATCAGCCCCAGCATTTT. Translation gives CASKADQPQHF.

V and J are TRBV6-4 and TRBJ2-1; the match to TRBD2 covers 9 bases. The length of the CDR3 is 15 residues. Trimming removed 6 bases from V and 6 bases from J; junction bases left unmatched: 9. The germline V gene encodes CDR1 MRHNA and CDR2 SNTAGT. The CDR3 region has the DNA TGTGCCAGCAGCGTAGCGGGAGAGTCATCCAATGAGCAGTTCTTC. It yields the protein CASSVAGESSNEQFF.

This clone showed up just a few times. The chain uses TRBV10-3 and TRBJ2-1; the match to TRBD2 covers 8 bases. Trimming cost V 4 bases and J 3 bases; bases outside gene matches: 2. The CDR3 is made up of 14 amino acids. Germline assignment: CDR1 ENHRY and CDR2 SYGVKD. CDR3 sequence: CAISAGGDYNEQFF. The CDR3 DNA follows: TGTGCCATCAGTGCGGGGGGGGACTACAATGAGCAGTTCTTC.

The gene calls are TRBV6-1 and TRBJ1-1; no clear D. The germline gives CDR1 MNHNS, CDR2 SASEGT. Trimming left V 0 bases short and J 2 bases short, with 4 bases between. The CDR3 sequence is 13 residues long. The CDR3 DNA is TGTGCCAGCAGTGAAGCCTATAACACTGAAGCTTTCTTT. Its translation is CASSEAYNTEAFF.

This chain uses TRBV6-1 with TRBJ1-2; D possibly corresponds to TRBD1 (5 bases). This CDR3 spans 13 amino acids. Germline V gives CDR1 MNHNS, CDR2 SASEGT. V lost 7 bases and J lost 13, with 22 bases in between. The CDR3 spells CASTQKGIGVSTF. CDR3 coding DNA: TGTGCCAGCACCCAGAAGGGGATAGGGGTGAGCACCTTC.

The rearrangement links TRBV19 to TRBJ1-1; D may be TRBD1 (5 bases). Trimming took off 5 bases at V and 4 bases at J, with 14 bases between the two ends. The germline CDR1 and CDR2 sequences are LNHDA and SQIVND (reference sequence). The CDR3 sequence is 14 residues long. CDR3 loop: CASSAVGGVTEAFF. In nucleotides, the CDR3 is TGTGCCAGTAGTGCCGTTGGAGGGGTCACTGAAGCTTTCTTT.

The V gene is TRBV4-3, the J gene TRBJ2-7; TRBD1 matches at 11 bases. The CDR3 length is 15 residues. The V and J ends lost 4 bases and 4 bases, in that order; junction bases with no gene match: 6. Per germline, CDR1 LGHNA and CDR2 YSLEER. The CDR3 nucleotides are TGCGCCAGCAGCCGGGGGGGGACAGGGGGTTACGAGCAGTACTTC. Protein: CASSRGGTGGYEQYF.

The chain joins TRBV10-3 to TRBJ2-7; the D gene is possibly TRBD1 (6 bases). Germline CDR1 is ENHRY and CDR2 is SYGVKD. The CDR3 is 17 amino acids. Deletions cut 0 bases from V and 1 base from J, with 16 bases between. CDR3: CAISESGRGQGSYEQYF. The CDR3 DNA reads TGTGCCATCAGTGAGTCGGGTCGTGGGCAGGGGTCCTACGAGCAGTACTTC.

This sequence joins TRBV5-4 and TRBJ2-3; a weak D match, TRBD1 (5 bases). Germline CDR1 and CDR2: SGHNT and YYREEE (reference sequence). CDR3 length equals 14 residues. V gave up 0 bases and J gave up 5 bases, with 10 bases separating them. The CDR3 sequence is CASSLAGKLDTQYF. In nucleotides, the CDR3 is TGTGCCAGCAGCTTGGCAGGGAAGTTAGATACGCAGTATTTT.